This T cell receptor (beta chain) comes out of a study of blood T cell repertoires in COVID-19. Study background: Collection of acute and convalescent COVID-19 samples took place in the United States, Italy and Spain.

Libraries were prepared by immunoSEQ multiplex PCR; TCRdb keeps only in-frame clonotypes and omits some of them. This sample has some 370,000 clones, with more than 75% found just once. Germline loops: CDR1 GTSNPN, CDR2 SVGIG (reference sequence). Trimming cost V 8 bases and J 0 bases, with 8 bases left between them. The CDR3 is 12 amino acids. The J gene is TRBJ1-3, the V gene TRBV30; D gene uncertain. Sequencing used peripheral blood. This TCR derives from a woman under 40 with COVID-19, enrolled during active disease. The CDR3 coding sequence is TGTGCCCACGGTTACTCTGGAAACACCATATATTTT. Translating gives CAHGYSGNTIYF. The full variable domain, rest sourced from reference TRBV30 and TRBJ1-3, is SQTIHQWPATLVQPVGSPLSLECTVEGTSNPNLYWYRQAAGRGLQLLFYSVGIGQISSEVPQNLSASRPQDRQFILSSKKLLLSDSGFYLCAHGYSGNTIYFGEGSWLTVV.